The rows below give T cell receptor beta chains drawn from one sample of a study of blood T cell repertoires in COVID-19. TCRdb keeps only in-frame clones here, not all; method: immunoSEQ multiplex PCR. The top ten clones hold approximately 11% of a sample with some 160,000 clones, around 82% of them seen once. The sample taken for sequencing was peripheral blood. The receptor set was obtained from a man between 65 and 85 years old with active or convalescent COVID-19. The CDR3 runs from the conserved cysteine through the conserved F or W. Fields, in order: J gene, clone size, V gene, D gene, CDR3 protein, CDR3 DNA. D genes are given only for firm matches. The size field is filled for only some rows; it gives once, few, many or a size class.

TRBJ2-1 | once | TRBV10-3 | TRBD2 | CAISETSGSSYNEQFF | TGTGCCATCAGTGAGACTAGCGGGAGTTCCTACAATGAGCAGTTCTTC
TRBJ2-3 | once | TRBV3-1/TRBV3-2 | . | CASSLSATGTQYF | TGTGCCAGCAGCCTATCGGCCACAGGTACGCAGTATTTT
TRBJ1-1 | few | TRBV29-1 | . | CSVDRGHTEAFF | TGCAGCGTTGACAGGGGTCACACTGAAGCTTTCTTT
TRBJ1-1 | . | TRBV9 | . | CASSVSGMRTEAFF | TGTGCCAGCAGCGTATCCGGGATGAGAACTGAAGCTTTCTTT
TRBJ1-2 | . | TRBV14 | TRBD1 | CASSIRTGPNYGYTF | TGTGCCAGCAGCATTCGGACAGGGCCTAACTATGGCTACACCTTC
TRBJ1-1 | . | TRBV28 | . | CASTQRPSRVGEAFF | TGTGCCAGCACCCAAAGGCCCTCGAGGGTGGGTGAAGCTTTCTTT
TRBJ2-7 | . | TRBV21-1 | . | CASNKIDRRRSYEQYF | TGTGCCAGCAACAAAATCGACAGGAGACGTTCGTACGAGCAGTACTTC
TRBJ2-7 | . | TRBV7-9 | TRBD1 | CASSTSGTGPYEQYF | TGTGCCAGCAGCACGTCCGGGACAGGGCCCTACGAGCAGTACTTC
TRBJ1-5 | . | TRBV7-2 | TRBD1 | CASSLGRGHQPQHF | TGTGCCAGCAGCTTAGGCAGGGGGCATCAGCCCCAGCATTTT
TRBJ2-2 | . | TRBV19 | . | CASSIIWPTGELFF | TGTGCCAGTAGTATAATTTGGCCCACCGGGGAGCTGTTTTTT
TRBJ2-5 | . | TRBV7-7 | . | CASSSRTDQETQYF | TGTGCCAGCAGCTCACGGACAGACCAAGAGACCCAGTACTTC
TRBJ1-2 | . | TRBV5-1 | . | CASSPADSYYGYTF | TGCGCCAGCAGCCCGGCAGACAGCTACTATGGCTACACCTTC
TRBJ2-7 | . | TRBV6-5 | TRBD1 | CASSSGTVLPYEQYF | TGTGCCAGCAGTTCCGGGACAGTATTGCCCTACGAGCAGTACTTC
TRBJ2-3 | . | TRBV5-4 | TRBD2 | CASSPRTSGSTDTQYF | TGTGCCAGCAGCCCCCGGACTAGCGGAAGCACAGATACGCAGTATTTT
TRBJ2-1 | . | TRBV5-1 | TRBD2 | CASRLAELYNEQFF | TGCGCCAGCAGGCTAGCGGAGCTCTACAATGAGCAGTTCTTC
TRBJ1-2 | . | TRBV29-1 | . | CSLGDPSYGYTF | TGCAGCCTTGGAGATCCTAGCTATGGCTACACCTTC
TRBJ1-4 | . | TRBV18 | TRBD1 | CASSGQGNEKLFF | TGTGCCAGCTCGGGACAGGGGAATGAAAAACTGTTTTTT
TRBJ2-7 | few | TRBV2 | . | CASTAETYEQYF | TGTGCCAGCACAGCGGAGACCTACGAGCAGTACTTC
TRBJ1-5 | . | TRBV6-2/TRBV6-3 | . | CASSLQGDQPQHF | TGTGCCAGCAGTTTACAGGGTGATCAGCCCCAGCATTTT
TRBJ2-5 | . | TRBV9 | . | CASSVGRGYGETQYF | TGTGCCAGCAGCGTAGGCAGGGGTTATGGGGAGACCCAGTACTTC
TRBJ2-1 | . | TRBV7-9 | TRBD2 | CASSSPRRLAGKRNEQFF | TGTGCCAGCAGCTCCCCTAGAAGACTAGCGGGAAAGCGGAATGAGCAGTTCTTC
TRBJ2-1 | . | TRBV7-9 | TRBD2 | CASSGTSGRAVYNEQFF | TGTGCCAGCAGCGGGACTAGCGGGAGGGCCGTCTACAATGAGCAGTTCTTC
TRBJ2-3 | . | TRBV5-1 | . | CASSLGQGGFWGTDTQYF | TGCGCCAGCAGCTTGGGACAGGGAGGATTTTGGGGCACAGATACGCAGTATTTT
TRBJ2-1 | . | TRBV6-5 | TRBD1 | CASSSDRTSSYNEQFF | TGTGCCAGCAGTTCGGACAGGACGAGCTCCTACAATGAGCAGTTCTTC
TRBJ1-1 | few | TRBV5-1 | . | CASSLADSGVTEAFF | TGCGCCAGCAGCTTGGCCGACAGTGGGGTCACTGAAGCTTTCTTT
TRBJ2-7 | . | TRBV10-3 | . | CAISDDGGQGGSYEQYF | TGTGCCATCAGTGATGATGGGGGTCAGGGGGGCTCCTACGAGCAGTACTTC
TRBJ1-2 | . | TRBV5-8 | . | CASSLSLYGYTF | TGTGCCAGCAGCTTGAGCCTGTATGGCTACACCTTC
TRBJ2-1 | once | TRBV18 | TRBD1 | CASSPDRGNEQFF | TGTGCCAGCTCACCTGACAGGGGCAATGAGCAGTTCTTC
TRBJ2-1 | . | TRBV3-1/TRBV3-2 | . | CASSQGRSNEQFF | TGTGCCAGCAGCCAGGGTCGGAGCAATGAGCAGTTCTTC
TRBJ1-3 | . | TRBV7-8 | . | CASSSGNSGNTIYF | TGTGCCAGCAGCTCCGGGAACTCTGGAAACACCATATATTTT
TRBJ2-3 | . | TRBV11-2 | TRBD1 | CASSSLRDRGLGTQYF | TGTGCCAGCAGCTCACTCCGGGACAGGGGGCTGGGTACGCAGTATTTT
TRBJ1-1 | . | TRBV13 | TRBD1 | CASSLRARGRGTEAFF | TGTGCCAGCAGCTTAAGGGCCAGGGGGCGCGGCACTGAAGCTTTCTTT
TRBJ2-1 | . | TRBV7-2 | TRBD2 | CASTPQAGVNEQFF | TGTGCCAGCACCCCTCAAGCGGGAGTGAATGAGCAGTTCTTC
TRBJ2-3 | . | TRBV7-2 | TRBD2 | CASSKRGGLAGIDTQYF | TGTGCCAGCAGCAAGCGCGGCGGACTAGCTGGGATAGATACGCAGTATTTT
TRBJ2-5 | . | TRBV11-2 | . | CASSDWRRETQYF | TGTGCCAGCAGCGACTGGAGGAGGGAGACCCAGTACTTC
TRBJ2-2 | few | TRBV3-1/TRBV3-2 | TRBD2 | CASSLAGGNTGELFF | TGTGCCAGCAGCCTAGCGGGAGGTAACACCGGGGAGCTGTTTTTT
TRBJ1-2 | . | TRBV19 | . | CASSRRAGGFFGYTF | TGTGCCAGTAGTCGGCGGGCCGGCGGGTTTTTTGGCTACACCTTC
TRBJ2-2 | . | TRBV15 | TRBD2 | CATSRDLVAGALPGELFF | TGTGCCACCAGCAGAGATCTGGTAGCGGGTGCTCTGCCCGGGGAGCTGTTTTTT
TRBJ1-1 | few | TRBV3-1/TRBV3-2 | TRBD1 | CASSQPNDRGSAFF | TGTGCCAGCAGCCAACCAAACGACAGGGGTTCAGCTTTCTTT
TRBJ1-4 | once | TRBV18 | . | CASSFRVSEKLFF | TGTGCCAGCTCATTCAGGGTGAGCGAAAAACTGTTTTTT